These T cell receptor beta chains were read from a single sample in a study of cytomegalovirus exposure and HLA in healthy donors. Generated by immunoSEQ multiplex PCR, the TCRdb table keeps only in-frame clones and is missing some. The sample lists hundreds of thousands of clones; 86% were seen once. Specimen: PBMCs. All receptors derive from a young woman in good health and CMV-seronegative. Each CDR3 is given with its conserved first and last residue. The order of the fields is V gene, D gene, J gene, clone size, CDR3 DNA, CDR3 protein. The D gene is left open where the match is weak. Clone size is shown for a subset of rows, as once, few, many or a class of expanded clone.

>TRBV4-1|-|TRBJ2-7|-
TGCGCCAGCAGCCAAGAATATCAGATCTACGAGCAGTACTTC
CASSQEYQIYEQYF
>TRBV28|TRBD2|TRBJ2-1|-
TGTGCCAGCAGACCCCCAAGGGCTAGCGGGAGGAATGAGCAGTTCTTC
CASRPPRASGRNEQFF
>TRBV5-1|-|TRBJ2-5|-
TGCGCCAGCAGCCCTAATGGACAGACACAAGAGACCCAGTACTTC
CASSPNGQTQETQYF
>TRBV5-1|-|TRBJ2-7|-
TGCGCCAGCAGCTTGGCGAGTGACAGGATCTACGAGCAGTACTTC
CASSLASDRIYEQYF
>TRBV28|-|TRBJ1-6|-
TGTGCCAGCAGTTTATTTTTCGATAGCTCCTATAATTCACCCCTCCACTTT
CASSLFFDSSYNSPLHF
>TRBV19|TRBD1|TRBJ2-2|-
TGTGCCAGTAGTACCTGGGACAGCTCGAACACCGGGGAGCTGTTTTTT
CASSTWDSSNTGELFF
>TRBV7-9|-|TRBJ2-3|-
TGTGCCGCCAGGGGCGTTGATACGCAGTATTTT
CAARGVDTQYF
>TRBV7-9|TRBD2|TRBJ2-3|-
TGTGCCAGCAGCTTAGGGGGTGGACTAGCGGGGGCCACAGATACGCAGTATTTT
CASSLGGGLAGATDTQYF
>TRBV5-3|TRBD2|TRBJ2-2|-
TGTGCCAGAAGCTTAACGACTAGCGACACCGGGGAGCTGTTTTTT
CARSLTTSDTGELFF
>TRBV28|TRBD2|TRBJ2-1|-
TGTGCCAGCGAGACTAGCGGGAGTTTGGATGAGCAGTTCTTC
CASETSGSLDEQFF
>TRBV28|TRBD2|TRBJ2-1|once
TGTGCCAGCAGACCCCGCCGGGCGGGGGACAATGAGCAGTTCTTC
CASRPRRAGDNEQFF
>TRBV28|TRBD1|TRBJ2-3|once
TGTGCCACCCGGCGGACAGGGTCCAGAGATACGCAGTATTTT
CATRRTGSRDTQYF
>TRBV6-6|TRBD2|TRBJ2-3|once
TGTGCCAGCAGGGGGCTAGCGGAATCAGATACGCAGTATTTT
CASRGLAESDTQYF
>TRBV5-8|TRBD2|TRBJ2-3|-
TGTGCCAGCAGCTTGGGTGCGGCGGGGGGGACAGATACGCAGTATTTT
CASSLGAAGGTDTQYF
>TRBV27|TRBD1|TRBJ1-2|-
TGTGCCAGCAGTAGGACAGGGGAATTGTGGGGCTACACCTTC
CASSRTGELWGYTF
>TRBV6-1|-|TRBJ2-7|few
TGTGCCAGCAGTGAAGGGACGGGGAGCTCCTACGAGCAGTACTTC
CASSEGTGSSYEQYF
>TRBV28|-|TRBJ2-5|-
TGTGCCAGCAGCACCGGGAGAGACCTGGAGACCCAGTACTTC
CASSTGRDLETQYF
>TRBV7-9|TRBD2|TRBJ2-3|-
TGTGCCAGCAGCACAAATAGCGGGAGACGCACAGATACGCAGTATTTT
CASSTNSGRRTDTQYF
>TRBV4-1|-|TRBJ1-2|-
TGCGCCAGCAGCCAAGTCGGGGTCGGATATGTTCATAACTATGGCTACACCTTC
CASSQVGVGYVHNYGYTF
>TRBV6-1|-|TRBJ1-4|-
TGTGCCAGCAGTGAATCCAATACAGGGCTTAATGAAAAACTGTTTTTT
CASSESNTGLNEKLFF
>TRBV6-1|-|TRBJ2-3|-
TGTGCCAGCAGTGAAGGGGTAGGGGCTCGTATCACAGATACGCAGTATTTT
CASSEGVGARITDTQYF
>TRBV30|TRBD1|TRBJ1-1|once
TGTGCCTCGGGACAGGGCTGGGCTGAAGCTTTCTTT
CASGQGWAEAFF
>TRBV11-2|-|TRBJ1-1|-
TGTGCCAGCAGCTTGGGGCGGCGGCCTGAAGCTTTCTTT
CASSLGRRPEAFF
>TRBV29-1|TRBD2|TRBJ2-5|-
TGCAGCGTTGTTCAGGCGGGAGGGGCAGAGACCCAGTACTTC
CSVVQAGGAETQYF
>TRBV11-2|-|TRBJ2-1|-
TGTGCCAGCTCTGGCAGGTACGGTGAGCAGTTCTTC
CASSGRYGEQFF
>TRBV10-2|-|TRBJ2-3|-
TGCGCCAGCGCCAAGCGGGTAACAACCTCTAGCACAGATACGCAGTATTTT
CASAKRVTTSSTDTQYF
>TRBV6-1|-|TRBJ1-1|-
TGTGCCAGCAGTGAACTCACTGAAGCTTTCTTT
CASSELTEAFF
>TRBV28|TRBD1|TRBJ1-2|-
TGTGCCAGCAGTTTAAACCACCTCGGACAGGGCGGTGGCTATGGCTACACCTTC
CASSLNHLGQGGGYGYTF
>TRBV6-1|-|TRBJ2-5|-
TGTGCCAGTATACCTGGGTGGAGGGAGACCCAGTACTTC
CASIPGWRETQYF
>TRBV27|-|TRBJ2-7|-
TGTGCCAGCAGTTTATCGTGGCCAGACTACGAGCAGTACTTC
CASSLSWPDYEQYF
>TRBV5-7|TRBD2|TRBJ2-2|-
TGTGCCAGCACCCCTCGGGCGGGAGGGCCGGCAGGGGAGCTGTTTTTT
CASTPRAGGPAGELFF
>TRBV28|TRBD2|TRBJ2-7|-
TGTGCCAGCAGTACAACGGGGCCGAGTAGCGGGGGGTTTTCCTACGAGCAGTACTTC
CASSTTGPSSGGFSYEQYF
>TRBV4-1|TRBD2|TRBJ2-3|once
TGCGCCAGCAGCCAAGTGGGTGGGAGGGCCACAGATACGCAGTATTTT
CASSQVGGRATDTQYF
>TRBV10-3|-|TRBJ1-6|-
TGTGCCATCAGTGAGTCCCCAGGGCGGAATTCACCCCTCCACTTT
CAISESPGRNSPLHF
>TRBV30|-|TRBJ1-2|-
TGTGCCTGGATTCCAGAGGGAATTGACTATGGCTACACCTTC
CAWIPEGIDYGYTF
>TRBV28|-|TRBJ1-2|-
TGTGCCAGCAGTTTTAAGGCCCAGGGTTATGGCTACACCTTC
CASSFKAQGYGYTF
>TRBV30|TRBD1|TRBJ1-5|few
TGTGCCTGGGCCAAAGAGGGGGCTCCTAGCAATCAGCCCCAGCATTTT
CAWAKEGAPSNQPQHF
>TRBV7-9|-|TRBJ2-3|-
TGTGCCAGCAGCTTCGTCGGGGGTAACGCAGATACGCAGTATTTT
CASSFVGGNADTQYF
>TRBV6-4|TRBD2|TRBJ2-5|-
TGTGCCAGCAGCCAGGGACTAGGCGAGACCCAGTACTTC
CASSQGLGETQYF
>TRBV6-1|TRBD1|TRBJ2-7|-
TGTGCCAGCAGTCCCGGGACAGGGATGAGGGAGCAGTACTTC
CASSPGTGMREQYF
>TRBV7-8|-|TRBJ2-7|-
TGTGCCAGCAGCTTTAGTAGGGAGTACGAGCAGTACTTC
CASSFSREYEQYF